This T cell receptor (beta chain) was identified in a study of blood T cells in healthy people across ages. The CDR3 loop spans 14 amino acids. The ends were cut back, 4 bases at V and 1 base at J, with 11 bases in the middle. Germline V gene data show CDR1 as SGHTA and CDR2 as FQGNSA. Drawing of peripheral blood yielded roughly 10 milliliters from each donor. Isolation per sample recovered at least 7 million PBMCs. Sample-barcoded 5' priming and a J-beta primer mix drove a second PCR of about 6 to 12 cycles. Each CDR3 protein gets one entry after TCRdb re-called the 5' RACE reads with MiXCR. The data show about 680,000 distinct CDR3 sequences, about 52% seen once.

The J gene is TRBJ2-7, the V gene TRBV7-2; tentative D call: TRBD2 (5 bases). The sequence was collected from a woman aged 60-75 years in good health. The sample consisted of blood. This chain's CDR3 is CASSYAGTSYEQYF. The CDR3 DNA reads TGTGCCAGCAGCTATGCGGGTACGTCCTACGAGCAGTACTTC. The full variable domain, its missing parts supplied by reference TRBV7-2 and TRBJ2-7, is GAGVSQSPSNKVTEKGKDVELRCDPISGHTALYWYRQSLGQGLEFLIYFQGNSAPDKSGLPSDRFSAERTGGSVSTLTIQRTQQEDSAVYLCASSYAGTSYEQYFGPGTRLTVT.